The 14 T cell receptor beta chains given below trace back to one sample, sequenced in a study of T cell repertoires in cytomegalovirus infection. TCRdb recomputed calls from the reads with MiXCR, one row per CDR3 protein. The table includes about 830,000 distinct CDR3 sequences, around a third detected once. These receptors have no identified antigens. The sequencing used cultured CD8+ T cells from PBMCs, collected from culture after CMV antigen stimulation. All receptors come from a human donor in good health (CMV status not recorded). Some clones in this sample may be carry-over from other donors' samples.

In its sample, this clonotype was seen a few times. The rearrangement links TRBV7-9 to TRBJ2-1; perhaps D is TRBD1 or TRBD2 (5 bases each). This CDR3 is built from 14 residues. Trimming removed 5 bases from V and 7 bases from J, with 15 bases in between. The germline gives CDR1 SEHNR, CDR2 FQNEAQ (reference sequence). The CDR3 DNA sequence: TGTGCCAGCAGCGGAGAGGGGTCAGGAAATGAGCAGTTCTTC. It encodes CASSGEGSGNEQFF.

This clonotype was counted only a few times. The chain uses TRBV6-7 and TRBJ2-2; a weak D match, TRBD2 (6 bases). TRBV6-7 is reported as an ORF; its role is uncertain. The CDR3 sequence is 14 residues long. V was shortened by 8 bases and J by 3 bases, with 13 bases between the two germline ends. The CDR3 spells CASSGDFDTGELFF. The CDR3 nucleotides are TGTGCCAGCTCGGGGGACTTCGACACCGGGGAGCTGTTTTTT.

This sequence joins TRBV19 and TRBJ2-1; a possible D gene is TRBD2 (7 bases). With 2 bases removed from V and 5 bases from J, the gap between germline ends came to 19 bases. Germline-derived CDR1 and CDR2 are LNHDA and SQIVND (reference sequence). The CDR3 has 17 amino acids. CDR3 loop: CASSISRRGPKNNEQFF. As DNA, the CDR3 is TGTGCCAGTAGTATATCGAGGCGGGGGCCAAAGAACAATGAGCAGTTCTTC.

This clonotype appeared a few times. The genes are TRBV6-5 and TRBJ2-5, with TRBD2 matching over 9 bases. CDR3 length equals 16 residues. Germline V gives CDR1 MNHEY, CDR2 SVGAGI. J lost 3 bases, V lost 0 bases, and 5 bases had no gene match. The CDR3 region has the DNA TGTGCCAGCAGTTACTCCGGGATAGCGGGGGAAGAGACCCAGTACTTC. This translates into CASSYSGIAGEETQYF.

This clonotype has just a few counts. The genes are TRBV24-1 and TRBJ2-5; 8 nucleotides agree with TRBD1. CDR1 and CDR2 from the germline V gene are KGHDR and SFDVKD. This CDR3 has 13 amino acids. Germline trimming cut 4 bases from V and 4 bases from J; bases unmatched to any gene: 1. CDR3 amino acids: CATSDRGPETQYF. In nucleotides, the CDR3 is TGTGCCACCAGTGACAGGGGGCCAGAGACCCAGTACTTC.

The J gene is TRBJ1-1, the V gene TRBV29-1; the match to TRBD1 covers 7 bases. Losses at the gene ends were 4 bases for V and 4 bases for J; bases not matched to a gene: 9. Looked up from germline, CDR1 is SQVTM and CDR2 is ANQGSEA. The CDR3 runs 14 residues. CDR3 sequence (DNA): TGCAGCGTTGCCGGAGGACAGGCCTTCACTGAAGCTTTCTTT. This sequence encodes CSVAGGQAFTEAFF.

With respect to this clonotype: Because the CDR3 is missing its conserved closing phenylalanine or tryptophan, this is likely a read error. The J gene is TRBJ1-1, the V gene TRBV4-1; D may be TRBD1 (5 bases). V was cut by 4 bases and J by 1 base, with 13 bases left in between. CDR3 size: 15 residues. Germline CDR1 is MGHRA and CDR2 is YSYEKL. CDR3: CASSPPEGRNTEAFS. For the CDR3, the DNA is TGCGCCAGCAGCCCCCCGGAGGGGCGGAACACTGAAGCTTTCTCT.

This clonotype showed up just a few times. The DNA for the CDR3 is TGTGCCAGCAGCCCGTCGACAGGTGTTTACGAGCAGTACGTC. Its translation is CASSPSTGVYEQYV. The chain recombines TRBV9 with TRBJ2-7; D perhaps matches TRBD1 (6 bases). The CDR3 sequence is 14 residues long. CDR1 is SGDLS, CDR2 YYNGEE, per germline. Trimming left V 4 bases short and J 4 bases short, with 15 bases between.

About this clonotype itself: Given a much more abundant clone one base away, this may be a read error. The chain employs TRBV12-3 or TRBV12-4 and TRBJ2-4; TRBD2 agrees at 7 bases. Losses at the gene ends were 3 bases for V and 14 bases for J; bases not matched to a gene: 7. This CDR3 has 12 amino acids. The CDR3: CASSLTGLVEYF. DNA of the CDR3: TGTGCCAGCAGTTTGACCGGACTAGTGGAGTACTTC.

The gene calls are TRBV6-1 and TRBJ1-1; D is undetermined. The V and J ends lost 6 bases and 0 bases respectively, with 8 bases between them. From germline, CDR1 is MNHNS and CDR2 SASEGT. This CDR3 is 13 amino acids long. CDR3 protein: CASRDGMNTEAFF. Here the CDR3 DNA reads TGTGCCAGCAGGGACGGTATGAACACTGAAGCTTTCTTT.

This clonotype was counted at least ten times. The CDR3 loop is CASSLTVSAGPTPGGTDTQYF. The CDR3 nucleotides are TGTGCCAGCAGCTTAACGGTTTCGGCGGGCCCTACCCCGGGTGGCACAGATACGCAGTATTTT. The chain recombines TRBV7-3 with TRBJ2-3; D possibly corresponds to TRBD2 (5 bases). CDR1 is SGHTA and CDR2 is FQGTGA in the germline V gene. The CDR3 has 21 residues. V lost 0 bases, J lost 1 base, and 26 bases lay in between.

The chain employs TRBV10-3 and TRBJ2-7, with 8 bases that match TRBD1. Germline lookup yields CDR1 ENHRY and CDR2 SYGVKD. V shed 4 bases, J shed 1 base, and the junction held 3 bases outside the gene matches. CDR3 length: 14 residues. The CDR3: CAISGRQGSYEQYF. The CDR3 nucleotides read TGTGCCATCAGTGGGAGACAGGGGTCCTACGAGCAGTACTTC.

This chain joins TRBV7-8 and TRBJ2-5; D uncertain. Germline V CDR1 and CDR2: SGHVS, FQNEAQ. V dropped 3 bases and J dropped 1 base, with 9 bases sitting between them. The CDR3 covers 14 residues. The CDR3 nucleotides are TGTGCCAGCAGCTTCCGGAGCCTCCAAGAGACCCAGTACTTC. Amino acid sequence: CASSFRSLQETQYF.

The chain is built from TRBV6-2 or TRBV6-3 and TRBJ1-1; unclear D gene. This CDR3 region has 12 residues. Per the germline V gene, CDR1 is MNHEY and CDR2 is SVGEGT. V lost 7 bases and J 1 base, leaving 7 bases between the germline ends. The CDR3: CASKETNTEAFF. CDR3 nucleotides: TGTGCCAGCAAGGAGACGAACACTGAAGCTTTCTTT.